This T cell receptor beta chain was recorded in a study of T cell responses to AZD1222 COVID-19 vaccine. Clones were sequenced by immunoSEQ multiplex PCR, and TCRdb holds only the in-frame ones, with some missing. The table includes tens of thousands of clones, around 89% detected once. The CDR3 is 15 amino acids. V was cut by 2 bases and J by 2 bases, with 14 bases left in between. The germline V gene encodes CDR1 SGHRS and CDR2 YFSETQ. The chain recombines TRBV5-1 with TRBJ2-7, with D possibly matching TRBD2 (5 bases). This sample comprised peripheral blood, obtained 28 days after the second dose of the MenACWY control vaccine. The source is an adult who received the MenACWY meningococcal vaccine as a control. The CDR3 DNA sequence: TGCGCCAGCAGCTTTGGACTGGGTTTTCCCTACGAGCAGTACTTC. Translating it yields CASSFGLGFPYEQYF.